This T cell receptor (beta chain) was captured in a study of blood T cell repertoires in COVID-19. Background on the study: Samples representing acute and convalescent COVID-19 were sourced from the United States, Italy and Spain.

The CDR3 is made up of 14 amino acids. Trimming left V 1 base short and J 7 bases short, with 12 bases between. Germline-derived CDR1 and CDR2 are SGDLS and YYNGEE. Per the study methods: From reference gene primer amplification, estimates of nucleated cell counts were derived. TCRdb's copy holds only in-frame clones and misses some; the assay was immunoSEQ multiplex PCR. The D gene and trimming were derived from the DNA, and the V and J assignments and clone size from that table. The sample carries approximately 46,000 clones, 75% to 90% recorded once. This chain links TRBV9 with TRBJ2-1; TRBD2 might be the D (6 bases). Sequences were obtained from peripheral blood. This clonotype was sampled from a human donor in a cohort sampled during active COVID-19. The chain's CDR3 is CASSVRSGVNEQFF. In nucleotides, the CDR3 is TGTGCCAGCAGCGTAAGGTCGGGGGTAAATGAGCAGTTCTTC.